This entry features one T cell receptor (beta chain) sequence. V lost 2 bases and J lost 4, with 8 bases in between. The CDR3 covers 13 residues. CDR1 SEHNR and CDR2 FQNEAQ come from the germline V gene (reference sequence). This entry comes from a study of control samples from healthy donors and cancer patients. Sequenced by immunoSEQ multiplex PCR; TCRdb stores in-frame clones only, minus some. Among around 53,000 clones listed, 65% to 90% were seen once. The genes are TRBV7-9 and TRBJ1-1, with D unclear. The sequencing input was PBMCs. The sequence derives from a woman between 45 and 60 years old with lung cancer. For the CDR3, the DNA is TGTGCCAGCAGCTTAAATGCCGTCACTGAAGCTTTCTTT. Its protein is CASSLNAVTEAFF.